This T cell receptor (beta chain) originates from a study of cytomegalovirus exposure and HLA in healthy donors. Study as a whole: T cells numbering around 170 million yielded some 100 million unique TCR beta sequences in an earlier analysis. Around 87 million unique TCRs, all from HLA-typed donors, were included in an early release of the data. Whole-study results and caveats: Investigators reported fewer than 200 TCR beta chains as tied to cytomegalovirus. For most subjects, TCR beta sequences were reported to predict HLA-A and HLA-B alleles with accuracy.

PCR primers comprised 60 Vbeta and 13 Jbeta primers. Profiled with immunoSEQ multiplex PCR; TCRdb holds only in-frame clones, not every one. This table holds 40,000 to 50,000 clones, about 72% found once. The V gene lost 7 bases and the J gene lost 6 bases, with 17 bases spanning the gap. The germline gives CDR1 MNHNS, CDR2 SASEGT. CDR3 size: 14 residues. On this clone: What it binds is unknown.

This TCR derives from a man aged 25-40 years in good health and CMV-seronegative. The rearrangement uses TRBV6-1 and TRBJ2-3; TRBD2 might be the D (5 bases). Material for sequencing was PBMCs. Here the CDR3 DNA reads TGTGCCAGCACTCCCCGCGGAGGATCCGATACGCAGTATTTT. The encoded protein is CASTPRGGSDTQYF.